The clone carrying this T cell receptor beta chain was seen only a few times. Its antigen is unknown. This sample stems from a study of T cells in Graves' hyperthyroidism and ophthalmopathy. General study results and limits: It was a median around 6 months before onset that the model predicted ophthalmopathy. Blood held most thyroid clonotypes expanded above 0.001 frequency.

Regions amplified from RNA transcripts were the TCR beta CDR3 regions. HTBI primers were employed in a first-round RT-PCR of the TCR CDR3. TCRdb reprocessed the multiplex PCR reads via MiXCR and lists one record per CDR3 protein. The repertoire consists of 360,000 or so distinct CDR3 sequences, with 15% to 20% occurring once and the leading ten covering roughly 15%. The specimen sequenced was blood. The receptor was isolated from a woman aged 40 to 49 with Graves' ophthalmopathy.

The CDR3 region has the DNA TGTGCCAGCTCAAATAGGCGGGATATCGTGGGGAACATTCAGTACTTC. Translated: CASSNRRDIVGNIQYF. The chain recombines TRBV12-3 or TRBV12-4 with TRBJ2-4; D perhaps matches TRBD2 (6 bases). This CDR3 is built from 16 residues. The ends were cut back, 8 bases at V and 7 bases at J, with 24 bases in the middle.